Each of the 16 T cell receptor beta chains below was sequenced from the same sample in a study of spatial heterogeneity in lung cancer. Findings of the study overall: For expanded intratumoral alpha and beta TCRs, counts tracked tumor mutation counts.

No antigen has been identified for these receptors. The time point is: sample taken at primary tumor resection. One entry per CDR3 protein, called by TCRdb with MiXCR from the 5' RACE reads. The data show some 25,000 distinct CDR3 sequences, with around 6.5% seen just once and 24% held by the top ten. The material sequenced was lung tumor tissue, taken at surgery. These receptors all come from a male donor with early-stage non-small cell lung cancer.

As to this clonotype: This may arise from a read error, as a much more abundant clone is one base away. The chain links TRBV28 to TRBJ2-5; D is perhaps TRBD1 (5 bases). In germline, CDR1 is MDHEN, CDR2 SYDVKM. This CDR3 is 13 amino acids long. This CDR3 reads CARSLAGPETQYF. In nucleotides, the CDR3 is TGTGCCAGAAGTTTGGCAGGGCCGGAGACCCAGTACTTC.

This clonotype was found many times. The rearrangement links TRBV28 to TRBJ1-5; D is unclear. Germline CDR1 reads MDHEN; CDR2 reads SYDVKM. There are 11 residues in the CDR3. V dropped 2 bases and J dropped 7 bases, with 3 bases sitting between them. The CDR3 loop is CASSLGQPQHF. Written as DNA, the CDR3 is TGTGCCAGCAGTTTAGGGCAGCCCCAGCATTTT.

This clonotype was recorded many times. The chain couples TRBV30 to TRBJ2-7; 11 nucleotides match TRBD1. This CDR3 region has 13 residues. The trim removed 4 bases at V and 7 bases at J, leaving 6 bases unmatched. From germline, CDR1 is GTSNPN and CDR2 SVGIG (reference sequence). The CDR3 nucleotides read TGTGCCTGGAACGGACAGGGGGCATTTGAGCAGTACTTC. It encodes CAWNGQGAFEQYF.

This clonotype was found many times. This chain joins TRBV6-6 and TRBJ2-7; no clear D. V lost 2 bases, J lost 3 bases, and 8 bases lay in between. This CDR3 region has 13 residues. Germline CDR1 reads MNHNY; CDR2 reads SVGAGI (reference sequence). As DNA, the CDR3 is TGTGCCAGCAGTTACACGGCGGACTACGAGCAGTACTTC. As protein: CASSYTADYEQYF.

This clonotype has more than one count but fewer than ten. The junction does not match germline at one end; this may be a read error. V gene TRBV5-5 combines with J gene TRBJ2-7; no clear D gene. CDR1 is SGHKS, CDR2 YYEKEE, per germline (reference sequence). This CDR3 has 15 amino acids. The CDR3 DNA reads as TGTGTCAGCAGCCTGGGAAGTGGAAGCTCCTACGAGCAGTACTTC. Translating gives CVSSLGSGSSYEQYF. Full variable domain (rest looked up from reference TRBV5-5 and TRBJ2-7): DAGVTQSPTHLIKTRGQQVTLRCSPISGHKSVSWYQQVLGQGPQFIFQYYEKEERGRGNFPDRFSARQFPNYSSELNVNALLLGDSALYLCVSSLGSGSSYEQYFGPGTRLTVT.

The rearrangement joins TRBV7-2 to TRBJ1-3, with D unclear. CDR1 SGHTA and CDR2 FQGNSA come from the germline V gene. Trimming shortened V by 1 base and J by 2 bases, and 15 bases separated the two germline ends. The CDR3 extends over 17 amino acids. Here the CDR3 DNA reads TGTGCCAGCAGCTTAGATAGCAGGCCCAAGACTGGAAACACCATATATTTT. Its translation: CASSLDSRPKTGNTIYF.

Ten or more counts support this clonotype. The chain carries TRBV4-3 and TRBJ1-3; TRBD1 aligns across 9 bases. Germline V lookup: CDR1 LGHNA, CDR2 YSLEER. This CDR3 contains 15 residues. The J segment lost 5 bases and the V segment lost 4 bases, leaving 6 bases of the junction unmatched. CDR3 amino acids: CASSPGQGRRNTIYF. DNA of the CDR3: TGCGCCAGCAGCCCAGGACAGGGGAGAAGAAACACCATATATTTT.

This clonotype occurred many times. This sequence joins TRBV6-1 and TRBJ1-6; unclear D gene. The ends were cut back, 6 bases at V and 4 bases at J, with 19 bases in the middle. The CDR3 runs 17 residues. CDR1 MNHNS and CDR2 SASEGT come from the germline V gene. The CDR3 DNA is TGTGCCAGCAGAGTAGAAATCGGCGGCCGGTATAATTCACCCCTCCACTTT. Amino acids: CASRVEIGGRYNSPLHF.

This clonotype has a count of ten or more. The genes are TRBV7-9 and TRBJ1-3, with D unresolved. The CDR3 length is 15 residues. Germline-derived CDR1 and CDR2 are SEHNR and FQNEAQ (reference sequence). V was clipped by 0 bases and J by 4 bases, with 10 bases between them. The CDR3 sequence is CASSLAGASGNTIYF. For the CDR3, the DNA is TGTGCCAGCAGCTTAGCCGGAGCGAGCGGAAACACCATATATTTT.

The sample holds many counts of this clonotype. V usage is TRBV25-1 and J usage is TRBJ2-2, with a possible D match to TRBD1 (6 bases). Germline V gene data show CDR1 as MGHDK and CDR2 as SYGVNS. V was trimmed by 8 bases and J by 5 bases, leaving 15 bases between them. The CDR3 length is 14 residues. CDR3 region: CASAQRGSTGELFF. CDR3 bases: TGTGCCAGCGCCCAGAGGGGGTCGACCGGGGAGCTGTTTTTT.

Points on this clonotype: A much larger clone sits a single nucleotide away, making a read error possible. The genes are TRBV19 and TRBJ2-1, with TRBD1 identical over 7 bases. The CDR3 consists of 13 residues. Germline V gives CDR1 LNHDA, CDR2 SQIVND (reference sequence). J gave up 10 bases and V 4 bases, and 7 bases lay outside the gene matches. Here the CDR3 DNA reads TGTGCCAGTAGTAGGACAGGACCCAAAGAGCAGTTCTTC. Translation: CASSRTGPKEQFF.

The V and J genes are TRBV20-1 and TRBJ2-7, with D tentatively TRBD1 or TRBD2 (5 bases each). Germline V gives CDR1 DFQATT, CDR2 SNEGSKA (reference sequence). The CDR3 spans 14 residues. V gave up 5 bases and J gave up 6 bases, with 20 bases separating them. The CDR3 region has the DNA TGCAGTGCTTACGGGACGGGGTATGCGTCCGAGCAGTACTTC. Its translation is CSAYGTGYASEQYF.

This clonotype has a handful of counts. This rearrangement joins TRBV28 to TRBJ2-3; TRBD2 agrees at 11 bases. This CDR3 contains 15 residues. Losses at the gene ends were 7 bases for V and 5 bases for J; bases not matched to a gene: 8. CDR1 is MDHEN, CDR2 SYDVKM, per germline. CDR3 bases: TGTGCCAGCACCTTCCCGACTAGCGGGATAGATACGCAGTATTTT. Translated, it gives CASTFPTSGIDTQYF.

This clonotype was observed a handful of times. This chain links TRBV24-1 with TRBJ2-1; TRBD2 matches 7 bases. Germline V gene data show CDR1 as KGHDR and CDR2 as SFDVKD. The CDR3 length is 16 residues. Trimming at V came to 8 bases and at J to 0 bases, leaving 9 bases not matched to a gene. CDR3 protein: CATMGGDRGSYNEQFF. CDR3 bases: TGTGCCACCATGGGGGGGGATCGAGGCTCCTACAATGAGCAGTTCTTC.

This clonotype was seen at least ten times. This chain links TRBV4-3 with TRBJ1-1; D call uncertain. The V gene's germline CDR1 is LGHNA and CDR2 YSLEER. The CDR3 is made up of 17 amino acids. Trimming left V 1 base short and J 0 bases short, with 15 bases between. CDR3 nucleotides: TGCGCCAGCAGCCAAGTAACAAGCTTGGGCATGAACACTGAAGCTTTCTTT. Translation gives CASSQVTSLGMNTEAFF.

This clonotype appeared many times. The rearrangement joins TRBV2 to TRBJ2-4, with 7 nucleotides matching TRBD2. CDR1 and CDR2 (germline): SNHLY, FYNNEI. CDR3 length: 14 residues. V lost 6 bases and J lost 6; bases outside the gene matches: 8. CDR3 sequence: CASRSGTGGNIQYF. The CDR3 DNA follows: TGTGCCAGCAGGTCCGGGACGGGGGGAAACATTCAGTACTTC. Variable domain in full (rest from reference TRBV2 and TRBJ2-4): EPEVTQTPSHQVTQMGQEVILRCVPISNHLYFYWYRQILGQKVEFLVSFYNNEISEKSEIFDDQFSVERPDGSNFTLKIRSTKLEDSAMYFCASRSGTGGNIQYFGAGTRLSVL.